These 4 T cell receptor beta chains share one sample of origin, sequenced in a study of neurological immune-mediated disorders. TCRdb fed the 5' RACE reads into MiXCR, producing one record per CDR3 protein. This repertoire shows more than 75,000 distinct CDR3 sequences, about 9.3% found once; its top ten account for around 2%. Sequencing input: PBMCs. These receptors all stem from a man aged 40-50 years in good health.

The chain uses TRBV9 and TRBJ1-2, with TRBD1 identical over 9 bases. CDR3 length equals 14 residues. From germline, CDR1 is SGDLS and CDR2 YYNGEE. The junction had 4 bases not matched to a gene; V was cut back by 3 bases and J by 4 bases. CDR3 in amino acids: CASSAGTGSYGYTF. The CDR3 bases are TGTGCCAGCAGCGCGGGGACAGGGTCCTATGGCTACACCTTC.

This clonotype was seen repeatedly, ten times or more. The chain employs TRBV18 and TRBJ2-7; no clear D gene. In germline, CDR1 is KGHSH, CDR2 LQKENI. The CDR3 consists of 14 residues. Between the trimmed V and J ends, which lost 1 base and 2 bases, there was a span of 9 bases. For the CDR3, the DNA is TGTGCCAGCTCACCACTGAAGGGCCCCTACGAGCAGTACTTC. Protein: CASSPLKGPYEQYF. Full variable domain (outside the CDR3, taken from reference TRBV18 and TRBJ2-7): NAGVMQNPRHLVRRRGQEARLRCSPMKGHSHVYWYRQLPEEGLKFMVYLQKENIIDESGMPKERFSAEFPKEGPSILRIQQVVRGDSAAYFCASSPLKGPYEQYFGPGTRLTVT.

In regard to this clonotype: One end of the junction is discordant with germline, which a read error may explain. The chain joins TRBV28 to TRBJ2-3; D possibly corresponds to TRBD2 (5 bases). This CDR3 contains 17 residues. Per germline, CDR1 MDHEN and CDR2 SYDVKM. This chain's CDR3 is CASSSENLAGGTDTEYF. CDR3 in DNA: TGTGCCAGCAGTTCTGAAAATCTAGCTGGAGGCACAGATACGGAGTATTTT. Filled out from reference TRBV28 and TRBJ2-3, the complete variable domain reads DVKVTQSSRYLVKRTGEKVFLECVQDMDHENMFWYRQDPGLGLRLIYFSYDVKMKEKGDIPEGYSVSREKKERFSLILESASTNQTSMYLCASSSENLAGGTDTEYFGPGTRLTVL.

The chain uses TRBV7-2 and TRBJ1-5; D unclear. V was cut by 4 bases and J by 2 bases, with 9 bases left in between. Germline loops: CDR1 SGHTA, CDR2 FQGNSA. The CDR3 extends over 14 amino acids. The CDR3 sequence is CASSSGVGNQPQHF. The CDR3 DNA follows: TGTGCCAGCAGCTCCGGCGTGGGCAATCAGCCCCAGCATTTT.